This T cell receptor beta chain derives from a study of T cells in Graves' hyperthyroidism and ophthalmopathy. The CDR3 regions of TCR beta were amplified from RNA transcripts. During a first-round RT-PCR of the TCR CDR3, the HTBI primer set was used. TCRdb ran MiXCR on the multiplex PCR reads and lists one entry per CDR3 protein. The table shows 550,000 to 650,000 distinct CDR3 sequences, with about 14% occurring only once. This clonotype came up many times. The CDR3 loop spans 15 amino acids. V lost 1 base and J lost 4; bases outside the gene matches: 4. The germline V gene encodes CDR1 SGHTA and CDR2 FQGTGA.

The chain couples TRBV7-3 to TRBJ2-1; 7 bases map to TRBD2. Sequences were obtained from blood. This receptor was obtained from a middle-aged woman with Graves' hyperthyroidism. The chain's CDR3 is CASSLMGTTYNEQFF. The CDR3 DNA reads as TGTGCCAGCAGCTTAATGGGGACTACTTACAATGAGCAGTTCTTC.